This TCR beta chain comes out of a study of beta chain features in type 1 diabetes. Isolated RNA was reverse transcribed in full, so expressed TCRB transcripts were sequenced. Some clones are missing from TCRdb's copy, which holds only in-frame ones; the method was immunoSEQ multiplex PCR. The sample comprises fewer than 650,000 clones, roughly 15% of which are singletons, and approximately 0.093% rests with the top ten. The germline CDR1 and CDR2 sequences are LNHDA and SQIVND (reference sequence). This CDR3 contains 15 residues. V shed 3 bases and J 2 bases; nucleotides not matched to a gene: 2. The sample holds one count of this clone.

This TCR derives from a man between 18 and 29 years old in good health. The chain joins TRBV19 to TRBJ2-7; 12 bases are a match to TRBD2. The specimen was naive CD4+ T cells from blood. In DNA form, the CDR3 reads TGTGCCAGTAGTATGACTAGCGGGGGTCCCTACGAGCAGTACTTC. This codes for CASSMTSGGPYEQYF.